This T cell receptor (beta chain) was recorded in a study of T cell repertoires in cytomegalovirus infection. Study information: Carrying CMV and the relevant HLA type showed in public TCR beta signatures.

Germline CDR1 reads SGHRS; CDR2 reads YFSETQ. V lost 4 bases, J lost 4 bases, and 7 bases stayed unmatched. CDR3 length: 14 residues. MiXCR, run by TCRdb on the reads, gives a single entry per CDR3 protein. The profile shows nearly 550,000 distinct CDR3 sequences, approximately 15% of them singletons. This clonotype has only a few counts. The chain recombines TRBV5-1 with TRBJ1-2; TRBD1 aligns across 7 bases. This TCR derives from a human donor in good health (CMV status not recorded). Some clones in this sample may be carry-over from other donors' samples. The sample taken for sequencing was CD8+ T cells from PBMCs. CDR3: CASSTDGTVYGYTF. The CDR3 nucleotides are TGCGCCAGCAGCACAGACGGGACAGTCTATGGCTACACCTTC.